What follows is one T cell receptor (beta chain) and its context. These data originate in a study of T cell responses to AZD1222 COVID-19 vaccine. Clones were read by immunoSEQ multiplex PCR, and TCRdb kept only the in-frame ones, dropping some. This table has about 150,000 clones, about 87% appearing once. V was trimmed by 3 bases and J by 6 bases, leaving 21 bases between them. CDR3 length: 16 amino acids. Germline V gives CDR1 SGHRS, CDR2 YFSETQ. The sample here was peripheral blood, taken on day 0 of MenACWY control vaccination. The chain couples TRBV5-1 to TRBJ1-2; tentative D call: TRBD1 (5 bases). The source is an adult in good health. CDR3 region: CASSSGYPGAGNGYTF. For the CDR3, the DNA is TGCGCCAGCAGCTCGGGGTACCCTGGGGCAGGGAATGGCTACACCTTC.